These 5 T cell receptor beta chains were all obtained from the same sample, sequenced in a study of blood T cell repertoires in COVID-19. TCRdb keeps only in-frame clones here, not all; method: immunoSEQ multiplex PCR. The data show 130,000 to 150,000 clones, with about nine tenths seen just once and around 11% held by the top ten. The sequenced sample was PBMCs or T cells enriched from blood (not recorded which). These receptors were taken from a man aged 60-69 years who had recovered from COVID-19.

The chain combines TRBV6-1 with TRBJ1-4; D gene ambiguous. Trimming removed 3 bases from V and 7 bases from J, with 15 bases in between. The CDR3 is made up of 15 amino acids. Germline values: CDR1 MNHNS, CDR2 SASEGT. The chain's CDR3 is CASSDITESGEKLFF. The DNA of the CDR3 is TGTGCCAGCAGTGATATAACCGAAAGCGGTGAAAAACTGTTTTTT.

The genes are TRBV5-5 and TRBJ1-5, with D possibly matching TRBD1 (5 bases). This CDR3 spans 14 amino acids. Germline V lookup: CDR1 SGHKS, CDR2 YYEKEE (reference sequence). The V end was cut by 4 bases, the J end by 7 bases, with 15 bases between. The CDR3 here is CASSPRQYVQPQHF. CDR3 in DNA: TGTGCCAGCAGCCCCAGACAGTACGTACAGCCCCAGCATTTT.

The V gene is TRBV5-4, the J gene TRBJ2-7, with D possibly TRBD1 on 6 matching bases. This CDR3 comprises 15 residues. V was clipped by 1 base and J by 4 bases, with 15 bases between them. Germline V CDR1 and CDR2: SGHNT, YYREEE (reference sequence). This CDR3 reads CASSLSPGALYEQYF. CDR3 DNA sequence: TGTGCCAGCAGCTTGTCGCCAGGGGCGCTTTACGAGCAGTACTTC. The full variable domain, completed using reference TRBV5-4 and TRBJ2-7, is ETGVTQSPTHLIKTRGQQVTLRCSSQSGHNTVSWYQQALGQGPQFIFQYYREEENGRGNFPPRFSGLQFPNYSSELNVNALELDDSALYLCASSLSPGALYEQYFGPGTRLTVT.

The sample holds one count of this clone. The chain combines TRBV2 with TRBJ2-3; D remains ambiguous. The germline CDR1 and CDR2 sequences are SNHLY and FYNNEI. Between the trimmed V and J ends, which lost 6 bases and 6 bases, there was a span of 10 bases. This CDR3 comprises 12 residues. The CDR3 sequence is CASSHEKDTQYF. As DNA, the CDR3 is TGTGCCAGCAGCCACGAGAAGGATACGCAGTATTTT.

The chain combines TRBV7-6 with TRBJ1-2; maybe TRBD1 (5 bases). Germline V lookup: CDR1 SGHVS, CDR2 FNYEAQ. The CDR3 consists of 14 residues. The V and J ends lost 1 base and 8 bases respectively, with 14 bases between them. The CDR3 is CASSLGRGGGGYTF. The CDR3 nucleotides are TGTGCCAGCAGCTTAGGTCGCGGGGGAGGCGGCTACACCTTC.